The 24 T cell receptor beta chains below were found in one sample sequenced in a study of shared clonotypes between healthy human individuals. Clones were sequenced by immunoSEQ multiplex PCR, and TCRdb holds only the in-frame ones, with some missing. This table has around 2,100,000 clones, around 96% appearing once. Naive CD8 cells were CD45RO-negative, positively selected for CCR7, excluding terminally differentiated effector memory CD45RA+ cells. The sequencing input was naive CD8+ T cells sorted from blood. These receptors were collected from a man younger than 35 in good health.

The chain recombines TRBV10-3 with TRBJ2-5; D gene unclear. V lost 4 bases and J lost 5, with 11 bases in between. The CDR3 contains 13 residues. Germline CDR1 and CDR2: ENHRY and SYGVKD. The DNA for the CDR3 is TGTGCCATCAGTGTGGGCAGTCTCGAGACCCAGTACTTC. Translating gives CAISVGSLETQYF.

V gene TRBV4-3 combines with J gene TRBJ2-7; D remains ambiguous. Trimming removed 4 bases at V and 6 bases at J, with 19 bases between. Per the germline V gene, CDR1 is LGHNA and CDR2 is YSLEER. There are 15 residues in the CDR3. Here the CDR3 reads CASSLEQTESSEQYF. The CDR3 DNA reads TGCGCCAGCAGCCTTGAGCAAACGGAGAGTTCCGAGCAGTACTTC.

This chain uses TRBV6-5 with TRBJ2-3; 15 nucleotides align to TRBD2. The V segment lost 5 bases and the J segment 15 bases; nucleotides outside the gene matches: 12. The length of the CDR3 is 15 residues. The germline gives CDR1 MNHEY, CDR2 SVGAGI. The CDR3 bases are TGTGCCAGCAGTCCCTGGACTAGCGGGGGGGCGGGGGAATATTTT. The encoded protein is CASSPWTSGGAGEYF.

The chain couples TRBV19 to TRBJ2-7, with D maybe TRBD1 (6 bases). Trimming took off 5 bases at V and 7 bases at J, with 18 bases between the two ends. The germline CDR1 and CDR2 sequences are LNHDA and SQIVND (reference sequence). The CDR3 consists of 14 residues. Here the CDR3 DNA reads TGTGCCAGTAGTGTCCGGGACACCCTACGTGAGCAGTACTTC. It codes for CASSVRDTLREQYF.

The chain combines TRBV5-1 with TRBJ1-1; possibly TRBD1 for D (5 bases). The ends were cut back, 0 bases at V and 0 bases at J, with 18 bases in the middle. Germline-derived CDR1 and CDR2 are SGHRS and YFSETQ. CDR3 length: 18 amino acids. The CDR3 nucleotides are TGCGCCAGCAGCTTGGGGCCGGGGGGTAACTCCTTGAACACTGAAGCTTTCTTT. Translation: CASSLGPGGNSLNTEAFF.

V and J are TRBV2 and TRBJ1-2; the D gene is possibly TRBD1 (5 bases). CDR1 SNHLY and CDR2 FYNNEI come from the germline V gene. The CDR3 spans 13 residues. The V gene lost 8 bases and the J gene lost 4 bases, with 14 bases spanning the gap. The CDR3 nucleotides read TGTGCCAGCCGAGGGGCCGGCCTCTATGGCTACACCTTC. Its protein product is CASRGAGLYGYTF.

The CDR3 DNA reads TGTGCCAGCAGCTTAGGTGGTTTAGGGCCTTCATCCGGGTCACCCCTCCACTTT. It codes for CASSLGGLGPSSGSPLHF. J is TRBJ1-6 and V is TRBV7-9; D not certain. Trimming took 1 base from V and 10 from J, leaving 23 bases between them. Germline V gene sequence: CDR1 SEHNR, CDR2 FQNEAQ (reference sequence). This CDR3 spans 18 amino acids.

Points on this clone: Distinct nucleotide sequences in the sample also encode this CDR3. The J gene is TRBJ2-7, the V gene TRBV6-1, with TRBD1 matching 8 bases. Germline CDR1 MNHNS, CDR2 SASEGT. The trim removed 3 bases at V and 3 bases at J, leaving 4 bases unmatched. The length of the CDR3 is 14 residues. CDR3 residues: CASSETGAVYEQYF. CDR3 in DNA: TGTGCCAGCAGTGAGACAGGGGCGGTCTACGAGCAGTACTTC.

This chain joins TRBV7-2 and TRBJ1-6; 9 bases fit TRBD1. The CDR3 consists of 14 residues. V dropped 8 bases and J dropped 8; count of bases not matched to a gene: 7. Germline V gives CDR1 SGHTA, CDR2 FQGNSA. DNA for the CDR3: TGTGCCAGCGGGGACAGGGAATTATATTCACCCCTCCACTTT. Protein sequence: CASGDRELYSPLHF.

The V gene is TRBV6-5, the J gene TRBJ2-5; possible D gene TRBD1, 6 bases. The V gene lost 0 bases and the J gene lost 5 bases, with 13 bases spanning the gap. Germline values: CDR1 MNHEY, CDR2 SVGAGI. This CDR3 contains 15 residues. CDR3 sequence reads: CASSYSRGVGETQYF. CDR3 DNA: TGTGCCAGCAGTTACTCCAGGGGTGTTGGGGAGACCCAGTACTTC.

The J gene is TRBJ1-4, the V gene TRBV30; D is perhaps TRBD1 (6 bases). The CDR3 spans 12 residues. Germline V CDR1 and CDR2: GTSNPN, SVGIG (reference sequence). Trimming stripped 5 bases from V and 8 bases from J, with 12 bases between. CDR3 sequence reads: CAWGGQSEKLFF. The CDR3 bases are TGTGCCTGGGGGGGGCAGTCAGAAAAACTGTTTTTT. The complete variable domain, with remaining parts taken from reference TRBV30 and TRBJ1-4, reads SQTIHQWPATLVQPVGSPLSLECTVEGTSNPNLYWYRQAAGRGLQLLFYSVGIGQISSEVPQNLSASRPQDRQFILSSKKLLLSDSGFYLCAWGGQSEKLFFGSGTQLSVL.

This rearrangement joins TRBV2 to TRBJ2-5; 8 nucleotides line up with TRBD2. The germline V gene has CDR1 SNHLY and CDR2 FYNNEI. This CDR3 region has 15 residues. The V and J ends lost 2 bases and 5 bases, in that order; junction bases with no gene match: 7. CDR3 DNA: TGTGCCAGCAGTGAATCCCCTAGCGGGCGCGAGACCCAGTACTTC. It codes for CASSESPSGRETQYF.

The genes are TRBV10-2 and TRBJ2-7; 8 bases match TRBD1. Germline V gene data show CDR1 as WSHSY and CDR2 as SAAADI. The V gene end was trimmed by 8 bases and the J gene end by 4 bases; junction bases not matched to a gene: 13. The CDR3 spans 15 residues. Here the CDR3 reads CASSFTNTGGYEQYF. CDR3 coding DNA: TGCGCCAGCTCATTTACCAACACAGGGGGTTACGAGCAGTACTTC.

This chain uses TRBV19 with TRBJ1-1, with D unclear. The CDR3 is made up of 13 amino acids. Trimming left V 3 bases short and J 2 bases short, with 7 bases between. In germline, CDR1 is LNHDA, CDR2 SQIVND (reference sequence). CDR3 residues: CASSINGNTEAFF. DNA of the CDR3: TGTGCCAGTAGTATTAACGGAAACACTGAAGCTTTCTTT.

This chain joins TRBV27 and TRBJ2-7; no clear D. The germline CDR1 and CDR2 sequences are MNHEY and SMNVEV (reference sequence). V was trimmed by 5 bases and J by 5 bases, leaving 19 bases between them. The CDR3 is made up of 15 amino acids. For the CDR3, the DNA is TGTGCCAGCAGTGGAAGCGAGGACGGAAGGAACGAGCAGTACTTC. It specifies CASSGSEDGRNEQYF.

The rearrangement links TRBV14 to TRBJ2-7, with TRBD2 identical over 10 bases. The V and J ends lost 0 bases and 6 bases, in that order; junction bases with no gene match: 8. Germline V gene sequence: CDR1 SGHDN, CDR2 FVKESK. The CDR3 contains 16 residues. CDR3 loop: CASSQDLVAGGGEQYF. The CDR3 nucleotides read TGTGCCAGCAGCCAAGATCTAGTAGCGGGGGGCGGCGAGCAGTACTTC.

The V gene is TRBV6-1, the J gene TRBJ1-2; 8 nucleotides agree with TRBD1. The CDR3 is made up of 14 amino acids. The V and J ends lost 4 bases and 6 bases, in that order; junction bases with no gene match: 7. Looked up from germline, CDR1 is MNHNS and CDR2 is SASEGT. CDR3 coding DNA: TGTGCCAGCAGTGCGTCGGGACAGGTTAATGGCTACACCTTC. Protein sequence: CASSASGQVNGYTF.

The V call is TRBV11-2, the J call TRBJ2-7; no clear D. The CDR3 has 13 residues. V was shortened by 5 bases and J by 6 bases, with 14 bases between the two germline ends. CDR1 is SGHAT, CDR2 FQNNGV, per germline. The CDR3 sequence: CASSRHFLGEQYF. CDR3 in DNA: TGTGCCAGCAGCCGCCATTTCCTTGGCGAGCAGTACTTC.

V is TRBV5-6 and J is TRBJ2-3; TRBD1 is a possible D gene (5 bases). CDR3 size: 12 residues. Germline V gene data show CDR1 as SGHDT and CDR2 as YYEEEE. Trimming left V 3 bases short and J 8 bases short, with 10 bases between. CDR3 region: CASSSLQATQYF. CDR3 nucleotide sequence: TGTGCCAGCAGCTCCCTACAGGCTACGCAGTATTTT.

This chain links TRBV7-2 with TRBJ2-1; the D is unclear. V gave up 1 base and J gave up 2 bases, with 9 bases separating them. Germline loops: CDR1 SGHTA, CDR2 FQGNSA. The CDR3 spans 15 residues. For the CDR3, the DNA is TGTGCCAGCAGCTTAGACCCTGGCCCCTACAATGAGCAGTTCTTC. It is translated as CASSLDPGPYNEQFF.

V usage is TRBV19 and J usage is TRBJ2-2; 9 bases are shared with TRBD2. CDR1 LNHDA and CDR2 SQIVND come from the germline V gene (reference sequence). This CDR3 comprises 16 residues. V trimming: 2 bases; J trimming: 4 bases; junction bases outside the gene matches: 5. For the CDR3, the DNA is TGTGCCAGTAGTATATCGGCGGGAGGGCCCACCGGGGAGCTGTTTTTT. Translation gives CASSISAGGPTGELFF.

This clone was seen just once. CDR3 in amino acids: CASSLGGVAYEQYF. In nucleotides, the CDR3 is TGCGCCAGCAGCTTGGGAGGGGTGGCCTACGAGCAGTACTTC. The V call is TRBV5-1, the J call TRBJ2-7; D possibly uses TRBD1 or TRBD2 (5 bases each). The germline V and J ends were trimmed by 0 bases and 2 bases, with 9 bases remaining between them. Germline-derived CDR1 and CDR2 are SGHRS and YFSETQ. The CDR3 loop spans 14 amino acids.

The chain joins TRBV7-2 to TRBJ2-1; the match to TRBD1 covers 9 bases. Germline assignment: CDR1 SGHTA and CDR2 FQGNSA. Germline trimming cut 6 bases from V and 6 bases from J; bases unmatched to any gene: 9. This CDR3 is built from 15 residues. CDR3 coding DNA: TGTGCCAGCAGTGCCAAACAGGGGGCCTTCAATGAGCAGTTCTTC. The encoded protein is CASSAKQGAFNEQFF. The full variable domain, its missing parts supplied by reference TRBV7-2 and TRBJ2-1, is GAGVSQSPSNKVTEKGKDVELRCDPISGHTALYWYRQSLGQGLEFLIYFQGNSAPDKSGLPSDRFSAERTGGSVSTLTIQRTQQEDSAVYLCASSAKQGAFNEQFFGPGTRLTVL.

The rearrangement links TRBV5-1 to TRBJ2-7; D may correspond to TRBD1 or TRBD2 (5 bases each). CDR1 is SGHRS and CDR2 is YFSETQ in the germline V gene. Trimming pared 7 bases from V and 4 bases from J, leaving 12 bases between. CDR3 length equals 12 residues. The CDR3 DNA reads as TGCGCCAGCTCCGGGACGCATTACGAGCAGTACTTC. Translating gives CASSGTHYEQYF.